This TCR beta chain emerged from a study of T-cell memory formation after mild COVID-19. Study-level findings and limits: Some clones that responded turned up in pre-infection memory, which suggests that cross-reactive memory joined in.

Via MiXCR, TCRdb re-called the 5' RACE reads, giving one row per CDR3 protein. The repertoire consists of nearly 350,000 distinct CDR3 sequences, with 10% to 15% occurring once and the leading ten covering 20% to 25%. Losses at the gene ends were 6 bases for V and 1 base for J; bases not matched to a gene: 4. The CDR3 is 14 residues long. This clonotype was recorded at least ten times. As yet, its antigen is unknown. The sequencing input was PBMCs or a T cell subset sorted from them (not recorded which). The rearrangement links TRBV12-3 or TRBV12-4 to TRBJ1-1; 8 positions agree with TRBD1. This sequence was found in a man aged 18 to 29 who had mild COVID-19 (a few samples of this study predate the infection). Cell type and time point are not known. CDR3: CASSRGQGNTEAFF. For the CDR3, the DNA is TGTGCCAGCAGCCGCGGACAGGGGAACACTGAAGCTTTCTTT.